This record covers a single TCR beta chain. This entry belongs to a study of OX40 agonist ivuxolimab in advanced cancers. As for the study in general: Ivuxolimab doses were 0.01, 0.1, 0.3, 1.5, 3 or 10 mg/kg every 2 weeks. Partial responses were achieved by three patients, one with hepatocellular carcinoma and two with cutaneous melanoma.

Repertoires were generated with immunoSEQ multiplex PCR, while TCRdb's copy carries only in-frame clones and drops some. The data show more than 10,000 clones, approximately 80% seen once. The CDR3 extends over 14 amino acids. The V and J ends lost 8 bases and 5 bases respectively, with 18 bases between them. CDR1 SEHNR and CDR2 FQNEAQ come from the germline V gene (reference sequence). It was autoimmune disease history or systemic immunosuppression that excluded patients. The input for sequencing was CD4+ or CD8+ T cells sorted from blood, taken in a trial of the OX40 agonist ivuxolimab. The clonotype comes from an adult with an advanced solid tumor such as melanoma, head and neck, liver or kidney cancer. The chain is built from TRBV7-9 and TRBJ2-5; D unresolved. In DNA, the CDR3 is TGTGCCAGCGGTATCGTGGGATTGGCGGAGACCCAGTACTTC. Its protein is CASGIVGLAETQYF.